The 32 T cell receptor beta chains given below trace back to one sample, sequenced in a study of blood T cell repertoires in COVID-19. TCRdb's copy holds only in-frame clones and misses some; the assay was immunoSEQ multiplex PCR. There are more than 50,000 clones in the sample; approximately 90% occur only once, and about a sixth lies in the top ten. The sequencing sample was made of peripheral blood. These TCRs come from a man older than 75 with acute or convalescent COVID-19.

This chain joins TRBV6-1 and TRBJ2-6; unclear D gene. This CDR3 is 15 amino acids long. Trimming stripped 4 bases from V and 0 bases from J, with 7 bases between. Germline V CDR1 and CDR2: MNHNS, SASEGT. CDR3 sequence (DNA): TGTGCCAGCAGTGCAGCTCGCTCTGGGGCCAACGTCCTGACTTTC. Amino acid sequence: CASSAARSGANVLTF.

The rearrangement links TRBV20-1 to TRBJ1-1; 7 bases fit TRBD1. The length of the CDR3 is 19 residues. V was pared by 5 bases and J by 0 bases, with 21 bases of the junction left unmatched. The V gene's germline CDR1 is DFQATT and CDR2 SNEGSKA (reference sequence). The CDR3 here is CSARGPTGAKSPLNTEAFF. The CDR3 DNA reads TGCAGTGCTCGTGGGCCCACAGGGGCGAAGAGTCCGCTGAACACTGAAGCTTTCTTT.

The chain uses TRBV18 and TRBJ1-5, with D uncertain. The germline V gene has CDR1 KGHSH and CDR2 LQKENI. Trimming stripped 6 bases from V and 4 bases from J, with 16 bases between. This CDR3 spans 15 amino acids. In DNA, the CDR3 is TGTGCCAGCTCCCCGGCGGGTGGAAGTAATCAGCCCCAGCATTTT. This gives the protein CASSPAGGSNQPQHF.

This clone was recorded once. The gene calls are TRBV15 and TRBJ1-4; 8 nucleotides match TRBD1. Germline assignment: CDR1 LNHNV and CDR2 YYDKDF (reference sequence). The CDR3 is 17 residues long. The V segment lost 0 bases and the J segment 3 bases; nucleotides outside the gene matches: 6. CDR3 bases: TGTGCCACCAGCAGAGATCTTGGGACAGGCCCTAATGAAAAACTGTTTTTT. Translating it yields CATSRDLGTGPNEKLFF.

The chain uses TRBV12-3 or TRBV12-4 and TRBJ1-1; unclear D gene. This CDR3 has 13 residues. The V end lost 4 bases, the J end lost 3 bases, and 9 bases lay between the germline ends. The CDR3, as DNA: TGTGCCAGCAGTTGGAGGTGGGACACTGAAGCTTTCTTT. Translation: CASSWRWDTEAFF.

This chain joins TRBV24-1 and TRBJ2-3; perhaps TRBD2 as D (5 bases). CDR1 and CDR2 from the germline V gene are KGHDR and SFDVKD. V lost 6 bases to trimming and J lost 4 bases, with 7 bases between them. The CDR3 is 12 amino acids. CDR3 nucleotide sequence: TGTGCCACCAGTCAGCGGTCAGATACGCAGTATTTT. Its translation: CATSQRSDTQYF.

The chain uses TRBV12-5 and TRBJ2-3; D not certain. This CDR3 contains 11 residues. Deletions cut 4 bases from V and 8 bases from J, with 7 bases between. CDR1 LGHNT and CDR2 FRNRAP come from the germline V gene. In DNA form, the CDR3 reads TGTGCTAGTGGTTCCCTTAGTACGCAGTATTTT. Translated: CASGSLSTQYF. The full variable domain, its missing parts supplied by reference TRBV12-5 and TRBJ2-3, is DARVTQTPRHKVTEMGQEVTMRCQPILGHNTVFWYRQTMMQGLELLAYFRNRAPLDDSGMPKDRFSAEMPDATLATLKIQPSEPRDSAVYFCASGSLSTQYFGPGTRLTVL.

The CDR3 reads CASSLSGTGIATQYF. CDR3 coding DNA: TGTGCCAGCAGTTTATCCGGGACAGGGATAGCGACCCAGTACTTC. The chain employs TRBV28 and TRBJ2-5, with 9 bases lining up with TRBD1. Germline V gene lookup returns CDR1 MDHEN and CDR2 SYDVKM. This CDR3 has 15 amino acids. V was pared by 1 base and J by 7 bases, with 7 bases of the junction left unmatched.

The chain links TRBV6-5 to TRBJ2-5; possibly TRBD2 for D (6 bases). Germline V gene lookup returns CDR1 MNHEY and CDR2 SVGAGI. The V and J ends lost 0 bases and 4 bases respectively, with 15 bases between them. CDR3 size: 16 residues. In nucleotides, the CDR3 is TGTGCCAGCAGTTACTCGCAGGGACTGTCCTTAGAGACCCAGTACTTC. This gives the protein CASSYSQGLSLETQYF.

This chain links TRBV2 with TRBJ1-1; 10 bases are a match to TRBD1. Germline-derived CDR1 and CDR2 are SNHLY and FYNNEI. Trimming cost V 7 bases and J 5 bases; bases outside gene matches: 4. The CDR3 consists of 13 residues. CDR3 in amino acids: CASTGDRGTEAFF. CDR3 DNA: TGTGCCAGCACCGGGGACAGGGGTACTGAAGCTTTCTTT.

V and J are TRBV4-1 and TRBJ1-4; TRBD1 is a possible D gene (5 bases). V was cut by 6 bases and J by 7 bases, with 21 bases left in between. Germline CDR1 and CDR2: MGHRA and YSYEKL. The CDR3 spans 16 residues. The CDR3 loop reads CASSQGRGVDVEKLFF. In DNA, the CDR3 is TGCGCCAGCAGTCAGGGCCGGGGGGTGGATGTTGAAAAACTGTTTTTT.

The J gene is TRBJ2-3, the V gene TRBV2; TRBD1 is a possible D gene (5 bases). The CDR3 runs to 13 residues. Trimming cost V 5 bases and J 5 bases, with 11 bases left between them. Germline CDR1 SNHLY, CDR2 FYNNEI. The DNA for the CDR3 is TGTGCCAGCAGTCGGGCGACAGTAGATACGCAGTATTTT. Translation: CASSRATVDTQYF.

This chain links TRBV2 with TRBJ2-1; TRBD2 matches 9 bases. This CDR3 is 14 amino acids long. Germline V gene sequence: CDR1 SNHLY, CDR2 FYNNEI. Unmatched junction bases numbered 3, after V lost 4 bases and J lost 5 bases. The CDR3 here is CASSATSGNNEQFF. The CDR3 DNA sequence: TGTGCCAGCAGTGCGACTAGCGGAAACAATGAGCAGTTCTTC.

The chain is built from TRBV3-1 (or the pseudogene TRBV3-2) and TRBJ1-2; 9 bases fit TRBD1. CDR1 and CDR2 from the germline V gene are LGHDT and YNNKEL (reference sequence). The CDR3 sequence is 13 residues long. With 5 bases clipped from V and 8 bases from J, the junction kept 6 bases outside the gene matches. Here the CDR3 reads CASSARQGGGYTF. The CDR3, as DNA: TGTGCCAGCAGCGCCAGACAGGGGGGCGGCTACACCTTC.

This sequence joins TRBV15 and TRBJ2-2, with D maybe TRBD1 (5 bases). V was clipped by 0 bases and J by 0 bases, with 11 bases between them. The length of the CDR3 is 17 residues. Germline CDR1 reads LNHNV; CDR2 reads YYDKDF (reference sequence). The CDR3 sequence: CATSRDRTGPNTGELFF. The CDR3 coding sequence is TGTGCCACCAGCAGAGATAGAACAGGACCGAACACCGGGGAGCTGTTTTTT.

This rearrangement joins TRBV7-9 to TRBJ2-2; TRBD2 might be the D (5 bases). The germline V gene encodes CDR1 SEHNR and CDR2 FQNEAQ (reference sequence). With 5 bases removed from V and 4 bases from J, the gap between germline ends came to 14 bases. The CDR3 contains 15 residues. In nucleotides, the CDR3 is TGTGCCAGCAGCCCTATGCGGGCGGTCACCGGGGAGCTGTTTTTT. This encodes CASSPMRAVTGELFF.

The J gene is TRBJ2-7, the V gene TRBV6-5; weak D call: TRBD2 (5 bases). The CDR3 spans 13 residues. Trimming left V 4 bases short and J 3 bases short, with 10 bases between. Per the germline V gene, CDR1 is MNHEY and CDR2 is SVGAGI. CDR3 nucleotides: TGTGCCAGCAGTTCCTCGGGGAGCTACGAGCAGTACTTC. As protein: CASSSSGSYEQYF.

This chain links TRBV5-1 with TRBJ2-2, with 12 bases aligning to TRBD1. The ends lost 4 bases at V and 4 bases at J; junction bases unmatched: 5. Germline loops: CDR1 SGHRS, CDR2 YFSETQ. CDR3 length: 16 amino acids. The CDR3 DNA reads TGCGCCAGCAGCCCGGGACAGGGGGCCGCCACCGGGGAGCTGTTTTTT. Protein sequence: CASSPGQGAATGELFF. Supplemented by reference TRBV5-1 and TRBJ2-2, the full variable domain reads KAGVTQTPRYLIKTRGQQVTLSCSPISGHRSVSWYQQTPGQGLQFLFEYFSETQRNKGNFPGRFSGRQFSNSRSEMNVSTLELGDSALYLCASSPGQGAATGELFFGEGSRLTVL.

The CDR3 protein is CASSPQGPGNTIYF. The CDR3 DNA is TGTGCCAGCAGCCCTCAGGGTCCTGGAAACACCATATATTTT. This chain uses TRBV7-8 with TRBJ1-3; tentative D call: TRBD1 (5 bases). Deletions cut 5 bases from V and 2 bases from J, with 10 bases between. CDR1 is SGHVS, CDR2 FQNEAQ, per germline. This CDR3 is built from 14 residues. Drawing the rest from reference TRBV7-8 and TRBJ1-3, the complete variable domain is GAGVSQSPRYKVAKRGQDVALRCDPISGHVSLFWYQQALGQGPEFLTYFQNEAQLDKSGLPSDRFFAERPEGSVSTLKIQRTQQEDSAVYLCASSPQGPGNTIYFGEGSWLTVV.

The V and J genes are TRBV10-3 and TRBJ2-3; maybe TRBD1 (5 bases). Germline V lookup: CDR1 ENHRY, CDR2 SYGVKD. V shed 4 bases and J shed 0 bases, with 11 bases lying between them. CDR3 length: 15 residues. The CDR3 loop is CAISGARVSTDTQYF. The CDR3 DNA reads TGTGCCATCAGTGGCGCCAGGGTTAGCACAGATACGCAGTATTTT.

This chain links TRBV5-1 with TRBJ1-3, with D unclear. The CDR3 runs to 18 residues. The V and J ends lost 0 bases and 3 bases respectively, with 19 bases between them. The germline V gene has CDR1 SGHRS and CDR2 YFSETQ. The CDR3 loop reads CASSLGGSSYPYGNTIYF. CDR3 nucleotides: TGCGCCAGCAGCTTGGGAGGCAGCTCCTACCCCTATGGAAACACCATATATTTT. Drawing the rest from reference TRBV5-1 and TRBJ1-3, the complete variable domain is KAGVTQTPRYLIKTRGQQVTLSCSPISGHRSVSWYQQTPGQGLQFLFEYFSETQRNKGNFPGRFSGRQFSNSRSEMNVSTLELGDSALYLCASSLGGSSYPYGNTIYFGEGSWLTVV.

The chain joins TRBV6-5 to TRBJ1-1; 9 bases are a match to TRBD1. J gave up 1 base and V 4 bases, and 1 base lay outside the gene matches. This CDR3 has 14 residues. CDR1 and CDR2 (germline): MNHEY, SVGAGI. CDR3 nucleotide sequence: TGTGCCAGCAGTTTGGGACAGGGGAACACTGAAGCTTTCTTT. It encodes CASSLGQGNTEAFF.

The rearrangement joins TRBV5-6 to TRBJ2-5; tentatively, D is TRBD2 (5 bases). V lost 4 bases, J lost 5 bases, and 18 bases lay in between. The germline V gene encodes CDR1 SGHDT and CDR2 YYEEEE. The CDR3 consists of 15 residues. For the CDR3, the DNA is TGTGCCAGCAGCCCCTGGGGAGCGCGTTTCGAGACCCAGTACTTC. Amino acid sequence: CASSPWGARFETQYF.

This clone appeared once. This chain uses TRBV5-1 with TRBJ2-7; a weak D match, TRBD1 (6 bases). The CDR3 has 15 residues. V was clipped by 0 bases and J by 5 bases, with 15 bases between them. CDR1 is SGHRS, CDR2 YFSETQ, per germline. For the CDR3, the DNA is TGCGCCAGCAGCTTGGAGCTCAGGGGATTCCACGAGCAGTACTTC. It specifies CASSLELRGFHEQYF.

V usage is TRBV6-5 and J usage is TRBJ2-7; 9 bases agree with TRBD1. Germline CDR1 reads MNHEY; CDR2 reads SVGAGI. The CDR3 extends over 14 amino acids. With 2 bases clipped from V and 6 bases from J, the junction kept 5 bases outside the gene matches. The CDR3 reads CASSYGDRGFEQYF. The DNA for the CDR3 is TGTGCCAGCAGTTACGGTGACAGGGGGTTCGAGCAGTACTTC.

This chain joins TRBV6-5 and TRBJ1-2; 8 bases fit TRBD1. J gave up 4 bases and V 8 bases, and 12 bases lay outside the gene matches. The CDR3 loop spans 15 amino acids. Per the germline V gene, CDR1 is MNHEY and CDR2 is SVGAGI. This CDR3 is CASQKVAGGGYGYTF. CDR3 coding DNA: TGTGCCAGCCAAAAGGTGGCAGGGGGCGGCTATGGCTACACCTTC.

The chain combines TRBV20-1 with TRBJ2-7; unclear D gene. Germline loops: CDR1 DFQATT, CDR2 SNEGSKA (reference sequence). V was trimmed by 3 bases and J by 3 bases, leaving 12 bases between them. CDR3 length equals 13 residues. CDR3 DNA sequence: TGCAGTGCTAGTAAGGCGGCCCGCTACGAGCAGTACTTC. Its protein product is CSASKAARYEQYF.

The chain links TRBV15 to TRBJ2-3, with 9 bases aligning to TRBD2. J gave up 2 bases and V 4 bases, and 7 bases lay outside the gene matches. Germline CDR1 is LNHNV and CDR2 is YYDKDF (reference sequence). The CDR3 contains 16 residues. CDR3 loop: CATSTKRGADTDTQYF. The CDR3 DNA sequence: TGTGCCACCAGCACGAAGCGGGGGGCCGACACAGATACGCAGTATTTT.

This rearrangement joins TRBV2 to TRBJ2-3, with 7 bases matching TRBD1. CDR3 size: 17 residues. J gave up 1 base and V 6 bases, and 13 bases lay outside the gene matches. Germline-derived CDR1 and CDR2 are SNHLY and FYNNEI. The CDR3 region is CASSPSGTGVGTDTQYF. The CDR3 DNA reads TGTGCCAGCAGCCCAAGTGGAACAGGGGTCGGCACAGATACGCAGTATTTT.

The gene calls are TRBV2 and TRBJ2-5; 7 bases line up with TRBD1. CDR1 is SNHLY, CDR2 FYNNEI, per germline. Trimming took 5 bases from V and 5 from J; bases not matched to a gene: 5. The length of the CDR3 is 13 residues. CDR3: CASSSDRAETQYF. The CDR3 nucleotides read TGTGCCAGCAGTAGCGACAGGGCTGAGACCCAGTACTTC.

The chain employs TRBV18 and TRBJ1-1; D might be TRBD1 (6 bases). V lost 3 bases and J lost 2, with 7 bases in between. The CDR3 has 13 amino acids. Germline CDR1 reads KGHSH; CDR2 reads LQKENI. This CDR3 reads CASSPTGNTEAFF. DNA for the CDR3: TGTGCCAGCTCACCGACAGGCAACACTGAAGCTTTCTTT.

Only one count was recorded for this clone. This chain links TRBV15 with TRBJ1-6; 8 nucleotides line up with TRBD1. Per germline, CDR1 LNHNV and CDR2 YYDKDF (reference sequence). V gave up 8 bases and J gave up 7 bases; unmatched junction bases: 7. The CDR3 spans 14 residues. CDR3 loop: CATQLDRGNSPLHF. The CDR3 region has the DNA TGTGCCACCCAACTAGACAGGGGAAATTCACCCCTCCACTTT.